The clone carrying this TCR beta chain was seen a single time. Its specificity is unknown. The CDR3 totals 13 residues. In germline, CDR1 is DFQATT, CDR2 SNEGSKA (reference sequence). V lost 1 base and J lost 2, with 7 bases in between. The data belong to a study of vaccination and CD4 T cells after COVID-19. Treatment in this sample: roughly 10-day PBMC culture with coronavirus spike peptide pools or control peptides (ViraFEST assay). Study-level findings and limits: Convalescent patients displayed a median about 85% of reactive clones emerging only post-vaccination.

Sequenced with the Oncomine TCR Beta short-read assay was DNA taken from cultured CD4+ T cells. Via MiXCR, TCRdb re-called the PCR reads, giving one row per CDR3 protein. The table shows around 20,000 distinct CDR3 sequences, with 43% occurring only once. The specimen sequenced was CD4+ T cells from blood, cultured in vitro. The V gene is TRBV20-1, the J gene TRBJ2-3; D unresolved. The clonotype comes from a human donor who had recovered from COVID-19. The CDR3 sequence: CSARGGNTDTQYF. CDR3 sequence (DNA): TGCAGTGCTAGAGGAGGCAACACAGATACGCAGTATTTT.